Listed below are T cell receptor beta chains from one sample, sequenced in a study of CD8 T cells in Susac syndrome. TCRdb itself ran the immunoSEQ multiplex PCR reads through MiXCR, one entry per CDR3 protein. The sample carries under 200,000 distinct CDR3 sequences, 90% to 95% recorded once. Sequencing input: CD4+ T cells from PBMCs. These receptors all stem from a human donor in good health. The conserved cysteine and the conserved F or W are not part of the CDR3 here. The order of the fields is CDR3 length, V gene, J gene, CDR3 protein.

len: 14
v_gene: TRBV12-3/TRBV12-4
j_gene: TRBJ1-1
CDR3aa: ASSLSLGGENTEAF

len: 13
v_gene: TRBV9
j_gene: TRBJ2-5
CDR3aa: ASSGLAGVQETQY

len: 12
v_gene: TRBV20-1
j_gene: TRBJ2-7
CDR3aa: SAPRGTGGYEQY

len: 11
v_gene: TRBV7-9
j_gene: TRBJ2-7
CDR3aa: ASSRTGANEQY

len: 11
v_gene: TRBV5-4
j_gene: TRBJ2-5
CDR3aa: ASSLPGGETQY

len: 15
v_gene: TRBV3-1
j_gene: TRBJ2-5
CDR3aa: ASSRYLSGTSEETQY

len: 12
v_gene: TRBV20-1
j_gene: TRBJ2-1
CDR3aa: SGARDGSYNEQF

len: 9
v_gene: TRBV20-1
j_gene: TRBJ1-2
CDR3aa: SAPIWDGYT

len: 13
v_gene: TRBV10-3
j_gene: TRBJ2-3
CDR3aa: AISSPSGGTDTQY

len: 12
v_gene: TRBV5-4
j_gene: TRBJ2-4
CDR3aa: ASSLAGTKNIQY

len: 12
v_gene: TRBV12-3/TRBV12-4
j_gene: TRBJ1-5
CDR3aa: ASSFSVRGQPQH

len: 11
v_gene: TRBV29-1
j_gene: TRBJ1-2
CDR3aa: SVPRSSNYGYT

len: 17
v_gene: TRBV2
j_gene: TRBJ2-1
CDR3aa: ASRVPGLAGWVANNEQF

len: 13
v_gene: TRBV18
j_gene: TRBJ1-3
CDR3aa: ASSSVSSLGNTIY

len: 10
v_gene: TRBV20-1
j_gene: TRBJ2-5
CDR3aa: SARVAGGAQY

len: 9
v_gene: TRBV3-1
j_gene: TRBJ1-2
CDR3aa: ASSLGHGYT

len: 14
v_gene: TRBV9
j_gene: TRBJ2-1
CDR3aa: ASSVLGGRAGDEQF

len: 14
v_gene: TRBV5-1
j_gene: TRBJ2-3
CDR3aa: ASSLVEGGQADTQY

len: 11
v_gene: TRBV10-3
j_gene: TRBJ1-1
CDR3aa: AIAEGRYTEAF

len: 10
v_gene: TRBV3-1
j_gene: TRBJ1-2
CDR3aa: ASRSTGAGYT

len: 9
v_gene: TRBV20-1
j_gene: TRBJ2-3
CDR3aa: SKGGLNTQY

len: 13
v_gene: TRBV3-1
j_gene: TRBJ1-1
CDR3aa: ASSPRTGLNTEAF

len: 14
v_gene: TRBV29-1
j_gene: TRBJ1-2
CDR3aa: SAQPQRQLDNYGYT

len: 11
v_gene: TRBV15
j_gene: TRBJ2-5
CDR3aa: ATSRARDRSLY

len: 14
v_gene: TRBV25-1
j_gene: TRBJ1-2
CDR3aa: ASSETPAGQGVGYT

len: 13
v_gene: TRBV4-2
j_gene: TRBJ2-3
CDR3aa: ASSHGGSGTDTQY

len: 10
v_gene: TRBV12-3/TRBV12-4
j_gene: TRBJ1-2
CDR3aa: ASRSRVYGYT

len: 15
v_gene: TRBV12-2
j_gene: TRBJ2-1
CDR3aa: ASRPHGRVPPYNEQF

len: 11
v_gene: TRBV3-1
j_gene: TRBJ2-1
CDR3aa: ASSQEPVIGQF

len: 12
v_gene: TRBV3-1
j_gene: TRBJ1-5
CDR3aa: ASSQQTWGQPQH

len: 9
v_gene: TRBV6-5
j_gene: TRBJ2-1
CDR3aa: ATSRSNEQF

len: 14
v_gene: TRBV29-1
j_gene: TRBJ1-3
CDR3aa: SVVRLDKHSGNTIY

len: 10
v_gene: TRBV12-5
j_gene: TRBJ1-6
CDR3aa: AGTGHNSPLH

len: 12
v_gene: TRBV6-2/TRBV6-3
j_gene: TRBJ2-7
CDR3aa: ASTYQGSSYEQY

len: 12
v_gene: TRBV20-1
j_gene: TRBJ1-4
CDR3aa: SAENRVENEKLF

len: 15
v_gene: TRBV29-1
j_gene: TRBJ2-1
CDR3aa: SVESFLVAGAGNEQF

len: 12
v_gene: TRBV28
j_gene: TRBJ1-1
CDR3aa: ASLNLVGNTEAF

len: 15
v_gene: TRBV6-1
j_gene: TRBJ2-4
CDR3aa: ASRNSHLLRAKNIQY

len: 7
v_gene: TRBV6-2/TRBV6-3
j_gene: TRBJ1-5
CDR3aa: ACGQPQH

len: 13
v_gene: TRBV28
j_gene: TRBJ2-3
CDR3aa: ASVSSGDRTDTQY

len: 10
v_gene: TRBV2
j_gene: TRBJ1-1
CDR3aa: ASGALNTEAF

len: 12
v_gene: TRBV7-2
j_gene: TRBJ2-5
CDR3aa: ASSFGQGEETQY

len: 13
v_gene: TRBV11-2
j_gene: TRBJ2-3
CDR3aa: ASSPRGADTDTQY

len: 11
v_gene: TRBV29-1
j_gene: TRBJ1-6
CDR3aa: SVGTRRDSPLH

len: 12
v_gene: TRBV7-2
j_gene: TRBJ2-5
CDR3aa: ASSYQRGQETQY

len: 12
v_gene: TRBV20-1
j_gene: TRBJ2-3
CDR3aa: SAYLAGSTDTQY